This T cell receptor beta chain was sequenced during a study of T cell changes during pregnancy in multiple sclerosis. TCRdb keeps only in-frame clones here, not all; method: immunoSEQ multiplex PCR. Of roughly 36,000 clones listed, 91% are singletons. CDR1 is ENHRY, CDR2 SYGVKD, per germline. CDR3 length: 15 amino acids. Trimming stripped 3 bases from V and 3 bases from J, with 12 bases between. This clone was detected once. The sequence was collected from a female donor with multiple sclerosis, enrolled in a pregnancy study. Sequencing was performed on CD8+ T cells from peripheral blood mononuclear cells, taken in the second trimester of pregnancy. The chain carries TRBV10-3 and TRBJ1-5; D gene uncertain. The CDR3 is CAISDEGQDNQPQHF. The CDR3 bases are TGTGCCATCAGTGATGAGGGCCAGGACAATCAGCCCCAGCATTTT.